This T cell receptor beta chain was sequenced in a study of regulatory T cells in long-lasting Graves disease. Looking at the study overall: Antithyroid drugs had been taken under 3 months by newly diagnosed Graves' patients.

Findings and limits, study-wide: Clonotypes that were public and shared totalled 2,500 to 3,500 in persistent patients versus 750 to 1,000 in new patients.

Germline V gene sequence: CDR1 SGHKS, CDR2 YYEKEE (reference sequence). This CDR3 is 14 amino acids long. The ends were cut back, 0 bases at V and 2 bases at J, with 9 bases in the middle. Time point in this sample: newly diagnosed GD, antithyroid drugs for less than 3 months. With RNA extracted from PBMCs as input, the TCR library was made. This clonotype was found a few times. What it recognizes is unknown. According to the study, TCR beta libraries were built with iRepertoire HTBI primers and CDR3-region Arm-PCR. In TCRdb, the multiplex PCR reads were re-called with MiXCR into one record per CDR3 protein. This table holds over 450,000 distinct CDR3 sequences, approximately 12% found once. These data were likewise used in another study, on T cells in Graves' hyperthyroidism and ophthalmopathy. As that report states: Hyperthyroidism in the patients, aged 18 to 65, was newly diagnosed and under 2 months in duration.

This rearrangement joins TRBV5-5 to TRBJ2-7; unclear D gene. The sample consisted of peripheral blood mononuclear cells (PBMCs), taken at new diagnosis, from a patient treated with antithyroid drugs. The TCR was taken from a woman aged 25 to 39 with Graves disease. CDR3 loop: CASSLGGIPYEQYF. For the CDR3, the DNA is TGTGCCAGCAGCTTGGGAGGTATCCCCTACGAGCAGTACTTC.